This TCR beta chain originates from a study of OX40 agonist ivuxolimab in advanced cancers. Study details: Patients were treated with ivuxolimab, an agonistic anti-OX40 (CD134) antibody. Participants could have had prior anti-PD-1, anti-PD-L1 or anti-CTLA-4 therapy, and less than 45% had some.

TCRdb keeps only in-frame clones here, not all; method: immunoSEQ multiplex PCR. The sample records tens of thousands of clones, 70% to 85% being singletons. To note about this clone: Its antigen is as yet unknown.

This CDR3 has 13 residues. Germline V gene sequence: CDR1 MDHEN, CDR2 SYDVKM. The V end was cut by 3 bases, the J end by 4 bases, with 9 bases between. Study-wide findings and caveats: Some of the lowest clonal expansion was seen in partial responders at 0.1-3.0 mg/kg.

This clonotype was obtained from an adult with an advanced solid tumor such as melanoma, head and neck, liver or kidney cancer. The specimen comprised CD4+ or CD8+ T cells sorted from blood, sampled in a trial of the OX40 agonist ivuxolimab. The V and J genes are TRBV28 and TRBJ1-2, with D uncertain. The CDR3 nucleotides are TGTGCCAGCAGTTTTTCCAGGTTCTATGGCTACACCTTC. Protein: CASSFSRFYGYTF.